This record looks at one T cell receptor (beta chain) sequence and its context. This specimen belongs to a study of sequential checkpoint blockade in melanoma. Across the whole study: First-line arms were nivolumab then ipilimumab, or the reverse, randomized 1:1. After both sequences, patients received maintenance nivolumab.

Germline V lookup: CDR1 MGHRA, CDR2 YSYEKL. The CDR3 has 14 residues. V lost 1 base, J lost 7 bases, and 10 bases lay in between. Treatment: randomized to nivolumab then ipilimumab (arm A) or the reverse (arm B). None of the patients previously received DNA-damaging chemotherapy. PBMC sorting kept live CD3+CD8+ cells without CD19 or CD56. Measured with immunoSEQ multiplex PCR; TCRdb has only the in-frame clones, and not every one. The sample carries 15,000 to 20,000 clones, 90% to 95% recorded once. Here the sequenced sample was CD8+ T cells sorted from blood (inferred from file names), taken from a patient given nivolumab and ipilimumab in sequence. This clonotype originated in a human donor with melanoma. The V gene is TRBV4-1, the J gene TRBJ2-2, with D possibly being TRBD2 (5 bases). CDR3 amino acids: CASSQAPGNGELFF. The CDR3 coding sequence is TGCGCCAGCAGCCAAGCCCCGGGGAACGGGGAGCTGTTTTTT.